One and the same sample provided the 3 T cell receptor beta chains below, sequenced in a study of regulatory T cells in long-lasting Graves disease. Time point meaning: persistent/refractory GD, antithyroid drugs over 5 years with positive TRAb. Construction of the TCR library relied on RNA isolated from PBMCs. The TCR beta library used iRepertoire HTBI primers with Arm-PCR amplification of CDR3. In TCRdb, the multiplex PCR reads were re-called with MiXCR into one record per CDR3 protein. Of 300,000 to 400,000 distinct CDR3 sequences listed, roughly a fifth are singletons. Material: peripheral blood mononuclear cells (PBMCs), obtained when the disease was refractory, from a patient treated with antithyroid drugs. The receptors here all came from a female donor with Graves disease.

This clonotype has only one observation. The J gene is TRBJ1-2, the V gene TRBV19, with 9 bases identical to TRBD1. CDR1 LNHDA and CDR2 SQIVND come from the germline V gene (reference sequence). The CDR3 extends over 17 amino acids. The V gene end was trimmed by 4 bases and the J gene end by 5 bases; junction bases not matched to a gene: 14. The CDR3 protein is CASSTRLPGQGRYGYTF. As DNA, the CDR3 is TGTGCCAGTAGTACCCGGTTGCCGGGACAGGGACGGTATGGCTACACCTTC.

The chain recombines TRBV18 with TRBJ1-1; D remains unclear. This CDR3 contains 15 residues. The germline CDR1 and CDR2 sequences are KGHSH and LQKENI. The germline V and J ends were trimmed by 6 bases and 1 base, with 15 bases remaining between them. CDR3 sequence: CASSARKTANTEAFF. DNA for the CDR3: TGTGCCAGCTCGGCAAGGAAGACCGCGAACACTGAAGCTTTCTTT.

This clonotype was seen many times. The chain recombines TRBV12-3 or TRBV12-4 with TRBJ2-7; 11 nucleotides align to TRBD1. This CDR3 comprises 15 residues. With 6 bases clipped from V and 2 bases from J, the junction kept 6 bases outside the gene matches. Here the CDR3 DNA reads TGTGCCAGCAGCATTAGGACAGGGGGCGCCTACGAGCAGTACTTC. Its translation is CASSIRTGGAYEQYF.